This T cell receptor beta chain was retrieved from a study of blood T cell repertoires in COVID-19. At the level of the study: Sites across the United States, Italy and Spain contributed samples from acute and convalescent COVID-19.

CDR1 and CDR2 (germline): LGHDT, YNNKEL (reference sequence). Losses at the gene ends were 5 bases for V and 8 bases for J; bases not matched to a gene: 17. CDR3 size: 16 residues. Generated by immunoSEQ multiplex PCR, the TCRdb table keeps only in-frame clones and is missing some. The sample lists under 250,000 clones, 80% to 95% occurring once. This clone was seen a single time. Sequencing was performed on peripheral blood. The clonotype originates from a man aged 60 to 69 with COVID-19, enrolled during active disease. The chain joins TRBV3-1 (or the pseudogene TRBV3-2) to TRBJ1-1; 7 nucleotides agree with TRBD1. The CDR3 spells CASSELQGRGVIEAFF. The DNA for the CDR3 is TGTGCCAGCAGCGAACTACAGGGGCGGGGAGTGATCGAAGCTTTCTTT.